This T cell receptor beta chain originates from a study of spatial heterogeneity in lung cancer. Overall study results and limits: Tumor T-cell coverage was an estimated 7% or so for alpha and approximately 13% for beta chains. Ubiquitous and regional expanded TCR counts correlated with ubiquitous and regional nonsynonymous mutations, respectively. Tumors with more nonsynonymous mutations had more expanded intratumoral alpha and beta TCRs.

This clonotype is termed large. Its target is unknown. The J segment lost 0 bases and the V segment lost 4 bases, leaving 8 bases of the junction unmatched. Per the germline V gene, CDR1 is MDHEN and CDR2 is SYDVKM. The CDR3 is 17 residues long. Carried by each TCR cDNA molecule was a unique molecular identifier. TCRdb redid the calling of the 5' RACE reads with MiXCR, one entry per CDR3 protein. The sample shows around 1,600 distinct CDR3 sequences, roughly 8.2% of them seen only once. Time point here: sample taken at primary tumor resection. Sequencing covered unsorted whole RNA taken from tumor, nontumor lung or frozen PBMC.

The sequence came from a male donor with early-stage non-small cell lung cancer. Specimen: lung tumor tissue, collected at surgery. The V call is TRBV28, the J call TRBJ2-2; TRBD1 matches 7 bases. CDR3 sequence (DNA): TGTGCCAGCAGTTCTCTAGGGGGCCCAGCGAACACCGGGGAGCTGTTTTTT. Translated, it gives CASSSLGGPANTGELFF.